Following are 9 T cell receptor beta chains from one sample sequenced in a study of T-cell reconstitution after alpha-beta-depleted transplantation in children. Construction of the TCRbeta library involved unique molecular identifiers. TCRdb independently ran MiXCR on the PCR reads; one entry per CDR3 protein. The data show some 350,000 distinct CDR3 sequences, under 20% seen once. The sequenced sample was PBMCs, mostly from graft donor cells, obtained 360 days after TCRalphabeta/CD19-depleted stem cell transplant. All receptors derive from a male patient between 2 and 10 years old who had a stem cell transplant for acute lymphoblastic leukemia, so the T cells may come from the graft donor.

Notes on this clonotype: An end of the junction does not agree with germline; a read error may underlie this. V usage is TRBV5-5 and J usage is TRBJ2-7; D may match TRBD1 or TRBD2 (5 bases each). The CDR3 is 11 amino acids. Germline-derived CDR1 and CDR2 are SGHKS and YYEKEE (reference sequence). CDR3 in amino acids: CASSFRDGVSF. The CDR3 DNA sequence: TGTGCCAGCAGCTTCCGGGACGGCGTCTCCTTC. The full variable domain, completed using reference TRBV5-5 and TRBJ2-7, is DAGVTQSPTHLIKTRGQQVTLRCSPISGHKSVSWYQQVLGQGPQFIFQYYEKEERGRGNFPDRFSARQFPNYSSELNVNALLLGDSALYLCASSFRDGVSFGPGTRLTVT.

The chain links TRBV4-3 to TRBJ2-1, with a possible D match to TRBD2 (5 bases). Germline V gene lookup returns CDR1 LGHNA and CDR2 YSLEER. The V end lost 0 bases, the J end lost 9 bases, and 12 bases lay between the germline ends. The CDR3 totals 14 residues. The DNA of the CDR3 is TGCGCCAGCAGCCAAGAAGGGAGCTCGGGTGAGCAGTTCTTC. This sequence encodes CASSQEGSSGEQFF.

This chain connects TRBV9 to TRBJ2-1; TRBD2 matches 12 bases. V lost 1 base, J lost 0 bases, and 5 bases stayed unmatched. The germline CDR1 and CDR2 sequences are SGDLS and YYNGEE. The CDR3 runs 18 residues. CDR3 region: CASSVTASGRVSYNEQFF. CDR3 coding DNA: TGTGCCAGCAGCGTAACGGCTAGCGGGAGGGTCTCCTACAATGAGCAGTTCTTC. The variable domain in full, with the rest retrieved from reference TRBV9 and TRBJ2-1, is DSGVTQTPKHLITATGQRVTLRCSPRSGDLSVYWYQQSLDQGLQFLIQYYNGEERAKGNILERFSAQQFPDLHSELNLSSLELGDSALYFCASSVTASGRVSYNEQFFGPGTRLTVL.

The CDR3 spells CASSPPPRRDRGDEQFF. CDR3 in DNA: TGTGCCAGCAGTCCCCCCCCTCGCCGGGACCGCGGGGATGAGCAGTTCTTC. V usage is TRBV28 and J usage is TRBJ2-1; possible D gene TRBD2, 6 bases. The CDR3 consists of 17 residues. The V gene lost 5 bases and the J gene lost 8 bases, with 25 bases spanning the gap. The germline gives CDR1 MDHEN, CDR2 SYDVKM.

The gene calls are TRBV7-3 and TRBJ2-1; D call uncertain. The germline V gene has CDR1 SGHTA and CDR2 FQGTGA. V was cut by 5 bases and J by 0 bases, with 11 bases left in between. The CDR3 spans 15 residues. The CDR3 loop reads CASSPTHSSYNEQFF. The CDR3 bases are TGTGCCAGCAGCCCGACCCACAGCTCCTACAATGAGCAGTTCTTC.

J is TRBJ2-7 and V is TRBV7-9; D might be TRBD2 (6 bases). V was trimmed by 5 bases and J by 0 bases, leaving 11 bases between them. The CDR3 has 14 amino acids. CDR1 is SEHNR, CDR2 FQNEAQ, per germline (reference sequence). The CDR3 nucleotides read TGTGCCAGCAGCGCGCCGACTAGCTCCTACGAGCAGTACTTC. Translation gives CASSAPTSSYEQYF.

The sample holds a few counts of this clonotype. The V and J genes are TRBV5-1 and TRBJ2-5; 8 nucleotides match TRBD1. Germline loops: CDR1 SGHRS, CDR2 YFSETQ. This CDR3 has 15 amino acids. Trimming cost V 0 bases and J 2 bases; bases outside gene matches: 3. DNA for the CDR3: TGCGCCAGCAGCTTGGGGACAGGGCCACAAGAGACCCAGTACTTC. Translated, it gives CASSLGTGPQETQYF.

The V gene is TRBV5-4, the J gene TRBJ2-2; TRBD2 aligns across 8 bases. The CDR3 has 15 amino acids. Trimming took 1 base from V and 3 from J; bases not matched to a gene: 2. Germline V gene lookup returns CDR1 SGHNT and CDR2 YYREEE (reference sequence). This CDR3 is CASSLRRGDTGELFF. The DNA for the CDR3 is TGTGCCAGCAGCTTGCGGCGGGGGGACACCGGGGAGCTGTTTTTT.

The chain combines TRBV12-3 or TRBV12-4 with TRBJ2-7, with 7 bases aligning to TRBD2. V dropped 4 bases and J dropped 2; count of bases not matched to a gene: 23. This CDR3 contains 20 residues. Here the CDR3 reads CASSWGGLDSVGSRTYEQYF. The CDR3 DNA is TGTGCCAGCAGTTGGGGAGGGTTAGATTCGGTAGGCTCGCGGACCTACGAGCAGTACTTC.